This section outlines one TCR beta chain sequence together with its context. Its target is unknown. The protocol was immunoSEQ multiplex PCR, while the TCRdb copy is restricted to in-frame clones and leaves out a portion. This table holds around 500,000 clones, around 89% found once. This record comes from a study of Ad26.COV2.S vaccination and SARS-CoV-2 variants. Study-wide context: Each vaccinee took Ad26.COV2.S intramuscularly, once or twice 56 days apart.

CDR3 length: 13 residues. V was shortened by 4 bases and J by 4 bases, with 7 bases between the two germline ends. From germline, CDR1 is KGHSH and CDR2 LQKENI. Treatment in this sample: roughly 19 received Ad26.COV2.S at low or high dose, single or two shots; a few received placebo; per-sample allocation not given. Specimens were obtained on day 63 following the first vaccine or placebo injection. As its vector, the vaccine had Ad26, which expressed Wuhan-strain SARS-CoV-2 spike. Regarding the study as a whole: Non-spike TCR breadth showed similarity between vaccine and placebo recipients.

The chain links TRBV18 to TRBJ2-2, with D hard to call. The sequence derives from a person between 18 and 65 years old who received the Ad26.COV2.S COVID-19 vaccine or a placebo. The sequencing here drew on peripheral blood, taken in a trial of Ad26.COV2.S vaccine versus placebo. CDR3 DNA: TGTGCCAGCTCACAAGATGTCACCGGGGAGCTGTTTTTT. Translated: CASSQDVTGELFF.